The next 8 T cell receptor beta chains were all read from a single sample in a study of CXCR3-negative and CXCR3-positive naive CD8 T cells. Libraries were UMI-labeled 5' RACE TRB cDNA. No DNA is given; TCRdb re-called the 5' RACE reads and lists each CDR3 protein once. The listing contains 50,000 to 65,000 distinct CDR3 sequences. The sample taken for sequencing was naive CXCR3- CD8+ T cells from blood. Sample subset: CD45RO-CCR7+CD27+CD95- naive CD8+ T cells lacking CXCR3 (TNR3-). Receptor source: a human donor in good health. Some clones in this sample may be carry-over from other donors' samples.

This chain connects TRBV29-1 to TRBJ2-5; the TCRdb call, TRBD2, lacks DNA for checking. CDR3 length equals 15 residues. Germline V gives CDR1 SQVTM, CDR2 ANQGSEA. CDR3 residues: CSVEVPRGVGETQYF.

The CDR3: CSVEVGSRNEQYF. V is TRBV29-1 and J is TRBJ2-7. The CDR3 length is 13 residues. Germline values: CDR1 SQVTM, CDR2 ANQGSEA.

This chain links TRBV29-1 with TRBJ2-7; TCRdb names TRBD1, which stays unverified in the absence of DNA. Germline V gene lookup returns CDR1 SQVTM and CDR2 ANQGSEA. The CDR3 totals 12 residues. CDR3: CSVALKGVEQYF.

J is TRBJ2-7 and V is TRBV28; TCRdb's D gene call, TRBD1, goes unchecked for lack of DNA. Germline assignment: CDR1 MDHEN and CDR2 SYDVKM. CDR3 length: 12 residues. The CDR3 region is CASSGTGYEQYF.

The gene calls are TRBV7-6 and TRBJ2-5; absent DNA, TCRdb's TRBD2 call cannot be checked. The V gene's germline CDR1 is SGHVS and CDR2 FNYEAQ. The CDR3 extends over 19 amino acids. CDR3 sequence: CASSLGWSDYWRFQETQYF.

J is TRBJ1-4 and V is TRBV12-3 or TRBV12-4. This CDR3 contains 12 residues. The CDR3 sequence is CASRSNQEKLFF.

This rearrangement joins TRBV6-2 or TRBV6-3 to TRBJ2-1; TCRdb calls TRBD1, which cannot be checked without DNA. The CDR3 is made up of 17 amino acids. Germline V gene lookup returns CDR1 MNHEY and CDR2 SVGEGT. CDR3 residues: CASSWDLAGGLTGEQFF.

V usage is TRBV19 and J usage is TRBJ1-3. The germline gives CDR1 LNHDA, CDR2 SQIVND (reference sequence). This CDR3 region has 14 residues. CDR3 amino acids: CASSTGVPGNTIYF.